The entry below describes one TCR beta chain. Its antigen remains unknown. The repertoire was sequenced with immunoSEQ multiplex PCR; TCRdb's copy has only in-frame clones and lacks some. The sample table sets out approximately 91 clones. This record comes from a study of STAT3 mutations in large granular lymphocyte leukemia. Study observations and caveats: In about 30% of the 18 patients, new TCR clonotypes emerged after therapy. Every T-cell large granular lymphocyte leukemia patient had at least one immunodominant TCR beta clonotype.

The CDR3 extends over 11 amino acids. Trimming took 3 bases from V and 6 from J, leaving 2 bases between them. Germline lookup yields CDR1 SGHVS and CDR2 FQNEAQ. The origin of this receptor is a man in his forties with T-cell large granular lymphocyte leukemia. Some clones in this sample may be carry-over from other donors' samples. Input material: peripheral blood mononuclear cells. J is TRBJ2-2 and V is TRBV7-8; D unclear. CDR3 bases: TGTGCCAGCAGCTTTCCCGGGGAGCTGTTTTTT. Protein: CASSFPGELFF.